A selection of T cell receptor beta chains follows, all from one sample in a study of OX40 agonist ivuxolimab in advanced cancers. The table came from immunoSEQ multiplex PCR; TCRdb's copy has only in-frame clones and leaves some out. This sample has roughly 71,000 clones, with about four fifths found just once. The source was CD4+ or CD8+ T cells sorted from blood, collected in a trial of the OX40 agonist ivuxolimab. These receptors were taken from an adult with an advanced solid tumor such as melanoma, head and neck, liver or kidney cancer. Both conserved end residues are part of each CDR3.

v_gene: TRBV7-2; j_gene: TRBJ1-2; CDR3aa: CASSPEFYGYTF
v_gene: TRBV7-2; j_gene: TRBJ1-1; CDR3aa: CASSQYGGKNTEAFF
v_gene: TRBV6-5; j_gene: TRBJ1-6; CDR3aa: CASSYSTGPLHF
v_gene: TRBV4-3; j_gene: TRBJ2-2; CDR3aa: CASSQNPPLSVRQGGNTGELFF
v_gene: TRBV5-1; j_gene: TRBJ2-3; CDR3aa: CASSTSGSTDTQYF
v_gene: TRBV7-2; j_gene: TRBJ2-3; CDR3aa: CASSLVFSTDTQYF
v_gene: TRBV5-6; j_gene: TRBJ1-5; CDR3aa: CASSLAGSYSNQPQHF
v_gene: TRBV6-5; j_gene: TRBJ2-5; CDR3aa: CASSYRGTQYF
v_gene: TRBV5-1; j_gene: TRBJ2-3; CDR3aa: CASSLAGLSTDTQYF
v_gene: TRBV2; j_gene: TRBJ2-3; CDR3aa: CASSPEKADTQYF
v_gene: TRBV6-6; j_gene: TRBJ2-3; CDR3aa: CASSDNAYTDTQYF
v_gene: TRBV6-5; j_gene: TRBJ1-1; CDR3aa: CASSPGTVSEAFF
v_gene: TRBV7-3; j_gene: TRBJ2-4; CDR3aa: CASSPDRGDSIQYF
v_gene: TRBV5-1; j_gene: TRBJ2-7; CDR3aa: CASSALGGEISYEQYF
v_gene: TRBV29-1; j_gene: TRBJ2-3; CDR3aa: CSVDVRGHTQYF
v_gene: TRBV27; j_gene: TRBJ1-4; CDR3aa: CASSHRRGLNEKLFF
v_gene: TRBV5-1; j_gene: TRBJ2-7; CDR3aa: CASEATGGPGEQYF
v_gene: TRBV7-6; j_gene: TRBJ2-3; CDR3aa: CASSKQAAGLAGADTQYF
v_gene: TRBV6-4; j_gene: TRBJ1-1; CDR3aa: CASSPGPGNTEAFF
v_gene: TRBV4-2; j_gene: TRBJ2-2; CDR3aa: CASSQRWRKGTGELFF
v_gene: TRBV18; j_gene: TRBJ2-2; CDR3aa: CASSPLVGSGNTGELFF
v_gene: TRBV18; j_gene: TRBJ1-2; CDR3aa: CASSPGRQGVDYGYTF
v_gene: TRBV5-1; j_gene: TRBJ2-1; CDR3aa: CASSLGQDTYNEQFF
v_gene: TRBV27; j_gene: TRBJ2-3; CDR3aa: CASSFADTQYF
v_gene: TRBV23-1; j_gene: TRBJ2-4; CDR3aa: CASSPPGPNSRSAKNIQYF
v_gene: TRBV6-1; j_gene: TRBJ1-2; CDR3aa: CASSENVYGYTF
v_gene: TRBV7-2; j_gene: TRBJ1-1; CDR3aa: CASSLLLYSTQGPEAFF
v_gene: TRBV30; j_gene: TRBJ1-2; CDR3aa: CGLTRGLDYGYTF
v_gene: TRBV28; j_gene: TRBJ1-4; CDR3aa: CASRFNTGLYEKLFF
v_gene: TRBV11-2; j_gene: TRBJ1-4; CDR3aa: CASSFDRVGEKLFF
v_gene: TRBV5-5; j_gene: TRBJ1-3; CDR3aa: CASSSTGAGDTIYF
v_gene: TRBV18; j_gene: TRBJ1-2; CDR3aa: CASSPDGGIQGYGYTF
v_gene: TRBV5-1; j_gene: TRBJ2-1; CDR3aa: CASSFTLGYESEQFF
v_gene: TRBV6-1; j_gene: TRBJ1-6; CDR3aa: CASRGEGGAVSPLHF
v_gene: TRBV4-2; j_gene: TRBJ2-7; CDR3aa: CASSQVAAPYEQYF
v_gene: TRBV10-1; j_gene: TRBJ2-1; CDR3aa: CASSETRLAPYNEQFF
v_gene: TRBV7-2; j_gene: TRBJ1-1; CDR3aa: CASSLSGGRYTEAFF
v_gene: TRBV5-1; j_gene: TRBJ1-1; CDR3aa: CASSIGTGDEAFF
v_gene: TRBV29-1; j_gene: TRBJ1-2; CDR3aa: CSVDRAGYGYTF
v_gene: TRBV5-5; j_gene: TRBJ2-3; CDR3aa: CASSLRAFQVGTDTQYF
v_gene: TRBV6-5; j_gene: TRBJ2-3; CDR3aa: CASSRGEYTQYF
v_gene: TRBV7-2; j_gene: TRBJ2-5; CDR3aa: CASSSEGQGTQYF
v_gene: TRBV11-3; j_gene: TRBJ2-1; CDR3aa: CASTGTSDHNEQFF
v_gene: TRBV7-6; j_gene: TRBJ1-1; CDR3aa: CASSRDSLNTEAFF
v_gene: TRBV10-1; j_gene: TRBJ2-3; CDR3aa: CASSESREGSDTQYF
v_gene: TRBV6-5; j_gene: TRBJ1-6; CDR3aa: CASSGQGDNSPLHF